This T cell receptor (beta chain) appears in the sequencing data of a study of Ad26.COV2.S vaccination and SARS-CoV-2 variants. Study findings and constraints: Substantial breadth was reported for post-vaccination spike-specific CD8+ and CD4+ T cells. Among vaccine recipients, spike-specific TCR breadth exceeded that of placebo recipients.

The CDR3 is 15 residues long. The germline gives CDR1 KGHSH, CDR2 LQKENI. The method was immunoSEQ multiplex PCR; TCRdb's version includes in-frame clones alone and lacks a portion of them. The table has about 350,000 clones, 92% seen once. Comment on this clone: Its antigen is unknown. The junction shows a germline mismatch at one end, possibly a read error.

This sequence was found in a human donor who had recovered from COVID-19. V usage is TRBV18 and J usage is TRBJ1-5; TRBD1 is a possible D gene (5 bases). This specimen consisted of peripheral blood, obtained after recovery from COVID-19. DNA of the CDR3: TGTGCCAGCTCCCCACGGATCGGGGGTTATCAGCCCCAGCATTTT. Encoded protein: CASSPRIGGYQPQHF.